Listed below are T cell receptor beta chains from one sample, sequenced in a study of neoadjuvant anti-PD-1 for oral cavity cancer. Repertoires were generated with immunoSEQ multiplex PCR, while TCRdb's copy carries only in-frame clones and drops some. The table includes about 39,000 clones, 77% detected once. The input for sequencing was PBMCs, taken after nivolumab (anti-PD-1) treatment. The receptors originated from a person aged 35-79 years with oral cavity squamous cell carcinoma. CDR3s include the opening cysteine and the closing phenylalanine or tryptophan. The order of the fields is D gene, clone size, V gene, J gene, CDR3 protein, CDR3 DNA. The D gene is left open where the match is weak. Part of the rows lack a size; the others show once, few, many or a class for expanded clones.

>TRBD1|NA|TRBV18|TRBJ1-1
CASSRQGDLEAFF
TGTGCCAGCTCCCGACAGGGTGATCTTGAAGCTTTCTTT
>NA|NA|TRBV20-1|TRBJ1-2
CSARSAYGYTF
TGCAGTGCTAGGTCAGCATATGGCTACACCTTC
>NA|NA|TRBV15|TRBJ1-2
CATSTHNYGYTF
TGTGCCACCAGCACACATAACTATGGCTACACCTTC
>NA|NA|TRBV2|TRBJ2-7
CASNRGTYEQYF
TGTGCCAGCAATAGAGGTACCTACGAGCAGTACTTC
>TRBD1|NA|TRBV7-2|TRBJ2-7
CASSTRQGYYEQYF
TGTGCCAGCAGCACCCGACAGGGCTACTACGAGCAGTACTTC
>NA|NA|TRBV6-5|TRBJ1-1
CASSYTRSTEAFF
TGTGCCAGCAGTTATACTCGATCCACTGAAGCTTTCTTT
>TRBD1|few|TRBV7-3|TRBJ1-1
CASSVHRGDTEAFF
TGTGCCAGCAGCGTGCACAGGGGGGACACTGAAGCTTTCTTT
>TRBD1|NA|TRBV20-1|TRBJ1-1
CSAGQGLKAFF
TGCAGTGCTGGACAGGGCTTAAAGGCTTTCTTT
>TRBD2|NA|TRBV2|TRBJ2-1
CASSLTSGAANEQFF
TGTGCCAGCAGTCTGACTAGCGGGGCTGCTAATGAGCAGTTCTTC
>TRBD2|NA|TRBV7-8|TRBJ2-2
CASSLTSGFTGELFF
TGTGCCAGCAGCTTAACTAGCGGATTCACCGGGGAGCTGTTTTTT
>NA|NA|TRBV30|TRBJ1-5
CAWTPVRYSNQPQHF
TGTGCCTGGACCCCCGTACGGTATAGCAATCAGCCCCAGCATTTT
>TRBD2|NA|TRBV27|TRBJ2-1
CASMSGSSYNEQFF
TGTGCCAGCATGAGCGGGAGCTCCTACAATGAGCAGTTCTTC
>NA|NA|TRBV19|TRBJ2-3
CASSIGTGAADTQYF
TGTGCCAGTAGTATCGGAACGGGGGCCGCAGATACGCAGTATTTT
>NA|NA|TRBV6-5|TRBJ1-1
CASRSSGGGREAFF
TGTGCCAGCAGGTCGAGCGGGGGCGGAAGGGAAGCTTTCTTT
>NA|NA|TRBV27|TRBJ2-7
CASSSPPGYEQYF
TGTGCCAGCAGTTCTCCTCCCGGCTACGAGCAGTACTTC
>TRBD2|few|TRBV5-6|TRBJ2-5
CASSVNLAGLLQETQYF
TGTGCCAGCAGCGTAAATCTAGCGGGCCTACTGCAAGAGACCCAGTACTTC
>TRBD1|NA|TRBV7-6|TRBJ1-4
CASSSNRGNAEKLFF
TGTGCCAGCAGCTCAAACAGGGGGAATGCCGAAAAACTGTTTTTT
>TRBD1|NA|TRBV29-1|TRBJ2-7
CSVRTGTGSTYEQYF
TGCAGCGTTCGAACCGGGACAGGCTCCACCTACGAGCAGTACTTC
>NA|NA|TRBV6-1|TRBJ2-3
CASDGGLTQYF
TGTGCCAGCGACGGGGGGCTGACGCAGTATTTT
>TRBD2|NA|TRBV7-9|TRBJ2-1
CASVIAGGSSYNEQFF
TGTGCCAGCGTAATAGCGGGAGGGAGCTCCTACAATGAGCAGTTCTTC